This TCR beta chain was sequenced during a study of glioma-infiltrating T cells. Amplification of TCR alpha and beta CDR3 regions from RNA used iRepertoire nested multiplex PCR. One-step reverse transcription and amplification started from approximately 100-400 ng of tissue mRNA or PBMC total RNA. TCRdb re-analysed the multiplex PCR reads in MiXCR, keeping a single row per CDR3 protein. The repertoire includes about 210,000 distinct CDR3 sequences, about 31% of them detected once, and roughly a fifth sits in the top ten. Germline loops: CDR1 MNHNS, CDR2 SASEGT. The V and J ends lost 1 base and 0 bases respectively, with 8 bases between them. This CDR3 spans 15 amino acids. This clonotype was recorded at least ten times.

The chain has TRBV6-1 and TRBJ2-3, with D maybe TRBD1 (5 bases). The sample consisted of glioma tissue, nonneoplastic brain tissue, or PBMCs (not recorded which). This sequence originates from a human donor with low-grade glioma or glioblastoma, undergoing nonglioma brain surgery, or in good health (not recorded which). The CDR3 DNA is TGTGCCAGCAGTGAAGGGACATTAAGCACAGATACGCAGTATTTT. Protein sequence: CASSEGTLSTDTQYF.